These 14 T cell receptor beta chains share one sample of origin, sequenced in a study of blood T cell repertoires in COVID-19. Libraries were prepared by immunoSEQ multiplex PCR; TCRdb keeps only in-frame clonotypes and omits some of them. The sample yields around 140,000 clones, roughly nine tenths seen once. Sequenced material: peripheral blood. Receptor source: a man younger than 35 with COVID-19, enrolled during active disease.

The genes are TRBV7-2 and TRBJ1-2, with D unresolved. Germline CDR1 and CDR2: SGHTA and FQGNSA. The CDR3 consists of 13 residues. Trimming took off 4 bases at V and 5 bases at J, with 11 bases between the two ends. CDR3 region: CASSSPGRYGYTF. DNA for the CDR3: TGTGCCAGCAGCTCACCGGGGAGATATGGCTACACCTTC.

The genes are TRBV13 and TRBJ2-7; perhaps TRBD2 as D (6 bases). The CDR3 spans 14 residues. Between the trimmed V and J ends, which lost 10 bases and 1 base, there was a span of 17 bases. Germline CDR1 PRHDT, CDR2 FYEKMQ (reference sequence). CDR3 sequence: CATSRGSGSYEQYF. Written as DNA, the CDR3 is TGTGCCACCTCCCGCGGTAGCGGTTCCTACGAGCAGTACTTC.

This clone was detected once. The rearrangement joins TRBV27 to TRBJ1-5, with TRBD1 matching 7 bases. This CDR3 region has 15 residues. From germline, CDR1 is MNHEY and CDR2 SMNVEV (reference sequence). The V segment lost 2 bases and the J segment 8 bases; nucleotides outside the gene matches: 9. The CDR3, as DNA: TGTGCCAGCAGTTTAAGTCTCGCAGGGGGTGAGCCCCAGCATTTT. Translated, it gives CASSLSLAGGEPQHF.

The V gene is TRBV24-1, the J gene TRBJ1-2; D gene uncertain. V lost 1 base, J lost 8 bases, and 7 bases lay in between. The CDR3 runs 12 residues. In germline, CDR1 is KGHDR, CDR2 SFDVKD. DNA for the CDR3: TGTGCCACCAGTGATTTTTCGAGCGGCTACACCTTC. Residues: CATSDFSSGYTF.

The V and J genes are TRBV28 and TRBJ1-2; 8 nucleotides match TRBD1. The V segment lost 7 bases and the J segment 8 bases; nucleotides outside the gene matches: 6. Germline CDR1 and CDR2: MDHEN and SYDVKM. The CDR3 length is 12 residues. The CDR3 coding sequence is TGTGCCAGCATTCAGGGGGCACAGGGCTACACCTTC. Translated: CASIQGAQGYTF.

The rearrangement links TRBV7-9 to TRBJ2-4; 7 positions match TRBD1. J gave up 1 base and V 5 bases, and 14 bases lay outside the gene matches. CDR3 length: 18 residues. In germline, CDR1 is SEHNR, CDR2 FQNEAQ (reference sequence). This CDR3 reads CASSLPYADRSAKNIQYF. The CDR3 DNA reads TGTGCCAGCAGCCTCCCATATGCGGACAGGTCGGCCAAAAACATTCAGTACTTC.

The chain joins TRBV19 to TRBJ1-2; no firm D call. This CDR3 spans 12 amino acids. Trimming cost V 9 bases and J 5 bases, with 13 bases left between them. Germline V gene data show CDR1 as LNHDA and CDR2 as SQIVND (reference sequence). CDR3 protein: CASMEEGYGYTF. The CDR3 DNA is TGTGCCAGCATGGAGGAGGGTTATGGCTACACCTTC.

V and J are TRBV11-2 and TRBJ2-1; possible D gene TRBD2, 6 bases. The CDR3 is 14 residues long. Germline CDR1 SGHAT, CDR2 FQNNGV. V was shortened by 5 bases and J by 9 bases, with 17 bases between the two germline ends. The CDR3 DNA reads TGTGCCAGCAGCGACTGGACTACTCGTGGTGAGCAGTTCTTC. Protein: CASSDWTTRGEQFF.

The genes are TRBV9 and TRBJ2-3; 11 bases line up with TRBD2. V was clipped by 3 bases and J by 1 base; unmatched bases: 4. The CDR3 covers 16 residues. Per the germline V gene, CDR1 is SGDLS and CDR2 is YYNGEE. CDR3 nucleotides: TGTGCCAGCAGCGCCCTTAGCGGGAGGGGCACAGATACGCAGTATTTT. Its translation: CASSALSGRGTDTQYF.

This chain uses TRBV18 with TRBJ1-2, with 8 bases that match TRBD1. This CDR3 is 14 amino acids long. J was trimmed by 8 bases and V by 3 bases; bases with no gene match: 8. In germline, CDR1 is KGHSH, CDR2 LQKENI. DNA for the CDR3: TGTGCCAGCTCACCGCTTGACAGGGGAGAGGGCTACACCTTC. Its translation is CASSPLDRGEGYTF.

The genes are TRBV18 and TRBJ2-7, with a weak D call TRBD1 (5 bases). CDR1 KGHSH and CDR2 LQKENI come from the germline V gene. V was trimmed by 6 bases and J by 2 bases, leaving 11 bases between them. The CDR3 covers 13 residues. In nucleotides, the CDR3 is TGTGCCAGCTCTTCCAGGGCCCCCTACGAGCAGTACTTC. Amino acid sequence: CASSSRAPYEQYF.

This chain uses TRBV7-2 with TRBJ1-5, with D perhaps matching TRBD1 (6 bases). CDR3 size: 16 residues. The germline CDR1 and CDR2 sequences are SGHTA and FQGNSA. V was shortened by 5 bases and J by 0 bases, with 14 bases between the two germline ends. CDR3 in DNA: TGTGCCAGCAGCCCGGGGACACCCTATAGCAATCAGCCCCAGCATTTT. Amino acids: CASSPGTPYSNQPQHF. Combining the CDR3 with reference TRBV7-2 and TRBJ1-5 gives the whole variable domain GAGVSQSPSNKVTEKGKDVELRCDPISGHTALYWYRQSLGQGLEFLIYFQGNSAPDKSGLPSDRFSAERTGGSVSTLTIQRTQQEDSAVYLCASSPGTPYSNQPQHFGDGTRLSIL.

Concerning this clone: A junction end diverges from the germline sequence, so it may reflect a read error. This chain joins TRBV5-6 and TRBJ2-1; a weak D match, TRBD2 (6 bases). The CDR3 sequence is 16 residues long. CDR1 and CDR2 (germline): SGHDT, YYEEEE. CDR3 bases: TGTGCCAGCAGCTTGGATTTCGCGGGATCCTTCAATGAGCAGTTCTTC. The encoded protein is CASSLDFAGSFNEQFF.

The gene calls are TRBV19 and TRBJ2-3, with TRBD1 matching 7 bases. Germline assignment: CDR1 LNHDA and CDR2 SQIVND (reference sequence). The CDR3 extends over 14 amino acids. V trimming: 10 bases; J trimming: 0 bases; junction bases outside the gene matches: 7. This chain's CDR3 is CATNRDRSTDTQYF. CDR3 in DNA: TGTGCCACAAACCGGGACAGAAGCACAGATACGCAGTATTTT.